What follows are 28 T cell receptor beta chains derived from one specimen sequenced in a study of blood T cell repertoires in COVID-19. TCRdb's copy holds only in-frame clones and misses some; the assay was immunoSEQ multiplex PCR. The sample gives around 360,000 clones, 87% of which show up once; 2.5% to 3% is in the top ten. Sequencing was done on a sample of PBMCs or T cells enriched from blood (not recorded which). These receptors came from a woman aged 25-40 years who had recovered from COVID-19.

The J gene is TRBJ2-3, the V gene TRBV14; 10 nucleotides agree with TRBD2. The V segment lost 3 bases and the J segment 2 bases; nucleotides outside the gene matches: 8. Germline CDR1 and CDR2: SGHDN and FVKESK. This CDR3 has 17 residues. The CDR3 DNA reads TGTGCCAGCAGCCACTACCGGACTAGCGGAACCACAGATACGCAGTATTTT. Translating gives CASSHYRTSGTTDTQYF.

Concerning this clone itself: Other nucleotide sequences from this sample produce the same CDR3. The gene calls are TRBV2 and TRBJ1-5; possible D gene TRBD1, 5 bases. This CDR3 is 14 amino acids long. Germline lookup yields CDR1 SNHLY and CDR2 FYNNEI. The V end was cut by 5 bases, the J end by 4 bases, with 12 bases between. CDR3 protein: CASSPDRSNQPQHF. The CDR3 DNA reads TGTGCCAGCAGTCCCGACAGAAGTAATCAGCCCCAGCATTTT.

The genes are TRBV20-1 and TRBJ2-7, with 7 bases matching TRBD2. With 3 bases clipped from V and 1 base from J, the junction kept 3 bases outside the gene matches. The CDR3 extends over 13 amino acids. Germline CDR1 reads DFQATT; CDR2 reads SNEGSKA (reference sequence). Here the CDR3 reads CSASPSGSYEQYF. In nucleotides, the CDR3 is TGCAGTGCTAGTCCTAGCGGTTCCTACGAGCAGTACTTC.

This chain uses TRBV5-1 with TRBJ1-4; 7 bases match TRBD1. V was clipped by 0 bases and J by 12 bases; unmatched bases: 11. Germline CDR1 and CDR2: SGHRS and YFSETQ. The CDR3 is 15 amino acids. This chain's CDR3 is CASSLAGGGFGELFF. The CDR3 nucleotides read TGCGCCAGCAGCTTGGCAGGAGGGGGCTTTGGTGAACTGTTTTTT.

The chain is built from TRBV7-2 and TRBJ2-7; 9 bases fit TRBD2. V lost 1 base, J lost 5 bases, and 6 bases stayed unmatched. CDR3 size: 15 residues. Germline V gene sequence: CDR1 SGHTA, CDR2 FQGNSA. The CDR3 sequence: CASSLVLAGYNEQYF. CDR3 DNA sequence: TGTGCCAGCAGCTTAGTCCTAGCGGGGTACAACGAGCAGTACTTC.

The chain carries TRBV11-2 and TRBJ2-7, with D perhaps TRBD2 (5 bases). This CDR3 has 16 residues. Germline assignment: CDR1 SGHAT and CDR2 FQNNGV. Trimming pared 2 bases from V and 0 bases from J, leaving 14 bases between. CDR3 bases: TGTGCCAGCAGCTTATTAGGCGGGTTTTCCTCCTACGAGCAGTACTTC. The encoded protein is CASSLLGGFSSYEQYF.

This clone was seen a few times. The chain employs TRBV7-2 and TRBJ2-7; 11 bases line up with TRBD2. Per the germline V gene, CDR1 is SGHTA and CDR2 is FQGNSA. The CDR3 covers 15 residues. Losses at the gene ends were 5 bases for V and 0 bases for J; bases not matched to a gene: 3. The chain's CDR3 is CASSQTSGISYEQYF. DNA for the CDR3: TGTGCCAGCAGCCAGACTAGCGGGATCTCCTACGAGCAGTACTTC.

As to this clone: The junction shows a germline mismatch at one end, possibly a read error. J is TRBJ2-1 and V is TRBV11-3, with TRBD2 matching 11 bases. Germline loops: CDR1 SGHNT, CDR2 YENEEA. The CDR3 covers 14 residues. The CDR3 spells CASSLAGGGGEQFF. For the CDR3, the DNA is TGTGCCAGCAGTTTAGCGGGAGGGGGTGGTGAGCAGTTCTTC.

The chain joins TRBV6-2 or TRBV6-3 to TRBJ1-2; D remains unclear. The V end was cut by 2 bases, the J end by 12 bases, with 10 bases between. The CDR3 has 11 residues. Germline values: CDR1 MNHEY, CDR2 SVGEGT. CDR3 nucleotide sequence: TGTGCCAGCAGTTACCCGGGGAAACACACCTTC. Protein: CASSYPGKHTF.

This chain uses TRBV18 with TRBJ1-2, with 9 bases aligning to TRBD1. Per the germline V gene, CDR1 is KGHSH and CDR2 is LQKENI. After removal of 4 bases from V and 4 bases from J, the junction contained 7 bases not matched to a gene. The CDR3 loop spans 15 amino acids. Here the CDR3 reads CASSQTGGAGYGYTF. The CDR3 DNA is TGTGCCAGCTCACAAACAGGGGGCGCGGGCTATGGCTACACCTTC.

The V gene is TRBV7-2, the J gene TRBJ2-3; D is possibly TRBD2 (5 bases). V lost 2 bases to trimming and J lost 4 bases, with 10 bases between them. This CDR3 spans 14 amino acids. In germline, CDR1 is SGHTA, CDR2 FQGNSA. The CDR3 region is CASSLRSAADTQYF. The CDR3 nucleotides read TGTGCCAGCAGCTTACGTAGCGCTGCAGATACGCAGTATTTT.

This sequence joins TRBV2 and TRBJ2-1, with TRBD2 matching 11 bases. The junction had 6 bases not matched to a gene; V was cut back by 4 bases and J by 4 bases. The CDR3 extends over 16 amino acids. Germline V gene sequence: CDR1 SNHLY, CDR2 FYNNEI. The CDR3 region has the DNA TGTGCCAGCAGTGCCTCTAGCGGGGGGACGTACAATGAGCAGTTCTTC. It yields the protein CASSASSGGTYNEQFF. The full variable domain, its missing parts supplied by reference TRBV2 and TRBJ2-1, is EPEVTQTPSHQVTQMGQEVILRCVPISNHLYFYWYRQILGQKVEFLVSFYNNEISEKSEIFDDQFSVERPDGSNFTLKIRSTKLEDSAMYFCASSASSGGTYNEQFFGPGTRLTVL.

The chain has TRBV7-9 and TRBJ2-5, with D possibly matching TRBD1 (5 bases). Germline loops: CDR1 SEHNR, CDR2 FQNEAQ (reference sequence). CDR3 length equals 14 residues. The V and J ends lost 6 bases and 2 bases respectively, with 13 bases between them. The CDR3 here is CASSSSGIQETQYF. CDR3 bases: TGTGCCAGCAGTTCATCAGGGATACAAGAGACCCAGTACTTC.

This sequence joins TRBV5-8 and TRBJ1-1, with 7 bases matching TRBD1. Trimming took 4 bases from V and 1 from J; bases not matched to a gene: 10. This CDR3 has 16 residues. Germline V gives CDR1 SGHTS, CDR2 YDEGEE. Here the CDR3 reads CASSLGTVLSNTEAFF. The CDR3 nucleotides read TGTGCCAGCAGCCTGGGGACAGTCCTATCGAACACTGAAGCTTTCTTT.

CDR3 loop: CASSLRTATYEQYF. The DNA for the CDR3 is TGTGCCAGCAGTCTCCGGACAGCCACCTACGAGCAGTACTTC. The chain uses TRBV6-5 and TRBJ2-7, with D possibly TRBD1 on 6 matching bases. The CDR3 sequence is 14 residues long. V lost 5 bases, J lost 2 bases, and 13 bases lay in between. Germline CDR1 reads MNHEY; CDR2 reads SVGAGI.

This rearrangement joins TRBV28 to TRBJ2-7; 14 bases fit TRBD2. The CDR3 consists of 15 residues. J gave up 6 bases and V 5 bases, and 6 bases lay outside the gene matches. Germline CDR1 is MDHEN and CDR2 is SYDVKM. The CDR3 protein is CASSPRTSGRREQYF. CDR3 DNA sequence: TGTGCCAGCAGTCCCAGGACTAGCGGGAGGCGCGAGCAGTACTTC. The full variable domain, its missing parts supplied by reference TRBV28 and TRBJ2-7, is DVKVTQSSRYLVKRTGEKVFLECVQDMDHENMFWYRQDPGLGLRLIYFSYDVKMKEKGDIPEGYSVSREKKERFSLILESASTNQTSMYLCASSPRTSGRREQYFGPGTRLTVT.

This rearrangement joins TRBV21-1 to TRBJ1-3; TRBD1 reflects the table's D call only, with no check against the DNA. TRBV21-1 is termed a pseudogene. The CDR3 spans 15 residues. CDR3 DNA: TGTGCCAGCAGCAAAGGGCAGGGTGAAGAAAACACCATATATTTT. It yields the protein CASSKGQGEENTIYF.

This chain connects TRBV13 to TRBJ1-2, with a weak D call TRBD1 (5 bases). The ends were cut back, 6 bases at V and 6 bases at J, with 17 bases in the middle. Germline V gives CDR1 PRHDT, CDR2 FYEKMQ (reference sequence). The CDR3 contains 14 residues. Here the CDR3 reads CASSPQGLPHGYTF. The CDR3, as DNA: TGTGCCAGCAGTCCTCAGGGTCTCCCCCATGGCTACACCTTC.

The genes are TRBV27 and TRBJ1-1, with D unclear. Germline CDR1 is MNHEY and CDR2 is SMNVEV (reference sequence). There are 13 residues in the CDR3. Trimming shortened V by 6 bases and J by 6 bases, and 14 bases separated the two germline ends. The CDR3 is CASSHRYSSEAFF. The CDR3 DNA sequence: TGTGCCAGCAGCCATCGCTATTCTTCTGAAGCTTTCTTT.

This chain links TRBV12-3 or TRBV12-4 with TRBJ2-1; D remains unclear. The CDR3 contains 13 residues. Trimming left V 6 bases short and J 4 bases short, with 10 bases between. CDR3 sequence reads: CASSPVEYNEQFF. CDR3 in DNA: TGTGCCAGCAGCCCGGTCGAGTACAATGAGCAGTTCTTC.

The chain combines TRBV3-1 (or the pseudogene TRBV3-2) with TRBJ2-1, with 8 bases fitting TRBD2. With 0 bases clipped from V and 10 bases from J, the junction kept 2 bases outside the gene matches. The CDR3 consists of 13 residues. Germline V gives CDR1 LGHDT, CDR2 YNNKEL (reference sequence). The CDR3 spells CASSQDSGGEQFF. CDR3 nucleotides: TGTGCCAGCAGCCAAGATTCGGGAGGGGAGCAGTTCTTC.

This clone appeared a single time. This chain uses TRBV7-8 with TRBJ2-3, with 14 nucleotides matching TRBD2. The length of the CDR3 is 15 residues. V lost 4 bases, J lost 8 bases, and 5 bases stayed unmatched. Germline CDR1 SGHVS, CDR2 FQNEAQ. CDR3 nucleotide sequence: TGTGCCAGCAGCTCCGGACTAGCGGGAGGTGTTACGCAGTATTTT. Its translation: CASSSGLAGGVTQYF.

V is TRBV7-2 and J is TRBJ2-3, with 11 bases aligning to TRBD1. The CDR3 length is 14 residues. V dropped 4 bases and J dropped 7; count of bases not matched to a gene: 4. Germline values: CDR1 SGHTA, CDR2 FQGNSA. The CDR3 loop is CASSWGTGGNTQYF. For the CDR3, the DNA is TGTGCCAGCAGCTGGGGGACAGGGGGAAATACGCAGTATTTT.

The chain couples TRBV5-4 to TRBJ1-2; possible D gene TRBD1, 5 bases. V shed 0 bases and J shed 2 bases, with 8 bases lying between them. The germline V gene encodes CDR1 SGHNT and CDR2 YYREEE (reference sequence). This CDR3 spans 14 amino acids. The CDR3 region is CASSLDGGNYGYTF. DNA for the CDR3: TGTGCCAGCAGCTTGGATGGGGGGAACTATGGCTACACCTTC.

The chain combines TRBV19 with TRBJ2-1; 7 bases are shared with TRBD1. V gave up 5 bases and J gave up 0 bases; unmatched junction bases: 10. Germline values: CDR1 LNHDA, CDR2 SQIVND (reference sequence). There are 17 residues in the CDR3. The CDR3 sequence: CASSLRTGLSSYNEQFF. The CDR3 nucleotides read TGTGCCAGTAGTCTCCGGACAGGCTTGAGCTCCTACAATGAGCAGTTCTTC.

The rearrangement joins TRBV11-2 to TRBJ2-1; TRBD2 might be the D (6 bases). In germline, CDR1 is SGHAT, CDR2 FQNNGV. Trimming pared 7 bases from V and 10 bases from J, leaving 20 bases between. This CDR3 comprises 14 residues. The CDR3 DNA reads TGTGCCAGCACATCCCCGGGGGTACGGGACGAGCAGTTCTTC. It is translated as CASTSPGVRDEQFF.

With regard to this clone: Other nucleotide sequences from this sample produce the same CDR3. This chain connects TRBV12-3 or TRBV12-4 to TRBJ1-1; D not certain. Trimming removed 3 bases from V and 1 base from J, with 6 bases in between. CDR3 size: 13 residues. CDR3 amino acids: CASSFRENTEAFF. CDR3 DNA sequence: TGTGCCAGCAGTTTCCGGGAGAACACTGAAGCTTTCTTT.

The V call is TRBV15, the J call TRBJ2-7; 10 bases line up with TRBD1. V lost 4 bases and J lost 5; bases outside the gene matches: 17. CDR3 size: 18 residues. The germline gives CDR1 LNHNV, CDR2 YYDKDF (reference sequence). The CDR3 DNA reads TGTGCCACCAGCACTCCACGGGATGGGACAGGGGCGATCCACGAGCAGTACTTC. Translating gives CATSTPRDGTGAIHEQYF.